The entry below describes one TCR beta chain. The extraction recovered at least 5.5 micrograms of total RNA per sample. The data derive from a study of blood T cells in healthy people across ages. Then a second PCR, running about 6 to 12 cycles, was carried out with a sample-barcoded 5' primer and a J-beta primer mix. TCRdb called the 5' RACE reads again in MiXCR, with one record for every CDR3 protein. The sample shows approximately 700,000 distinct CDR3 sequences, roughly 30% of them seen only once. The CDR3 length is 15 residues. Germline CDR1 reads SGHKS; CDR2 reads YYEKEE (reference sequence). V lost 3 bases to trimming and J lost 2 bases, with 13 bases between them.

This clonotype was sampled from an elderly woman in good health. Material for sequencing was blood. This chain uses TRBV5-5 with TRBJ2-3, with a tentative D call TRBD2 (6 bases). CDR3 DNA: TGTGCCAGCAGCTGGGACTTAATTCCCACAGATACGCAGTATTTT. This sequence encodes CASSWDLIPTDTQYF.